A single sample is the source of the 10 T cell receptor beta chains below, sequenced in a study of T cell responses to AZD1222 COVID-19 vaccine. TCRdb's table, derived via immunoSEQ multiplex PCR, lists solely in-frame clones and lacks some. This table holds 120,000 to 150,000 clones, 90% to 95% found once. The sequenced sample was peripheral blood, obtained on day 0 of MenACWY control vaccination. These receptors all stem from an adult in good health.

CDR3 nucleotides: TGTGCCAGCAGCTTAGAGGGGGCTCGGCCTGGAAACACCATATATTTT. Amino acid sequence: CASSLEGARPGNTIYF. This chain joins TRBV7-2 and TRBJ1-3; 7 bases align to TRBD1. The germline V gene encodes CDR1 SGHTA and CDR2 FQGNSA. The CDR3 consists of 16 residues. The junction had 5 bases not matched to a gene; V was cut back by 1 base and J by 2 bases.

The gene calls are TRBV5-1 and TRBJ2-2, with 8 bases that match TRBD2. CDR1 and CDR2 (germline): SGHRS, YFSETQ. This CDR3 region has 18 residues. Trimming removed 4 bases from V and 1 base from J; junction bases left unmatched: 12. This CDR3 is CASSARPRGDVNTGELFF. The CDR3 coding sequence is TGCGCCAGCAGCGCACGACCGCGGGGGGATGTGAACACCGGGGAGCTGTTTTTT.

V usage is TRBV14 and J usage is TRBJ1-6; D perhaps matches TRBD1 (6 bases). This CDR3 is built from 14 residues. V shed 4 bases and J shed 9 bases, with 13 bases lying between them. From germline, CDR1 is SGHDN and CDR2 FVKESK. In DNA form, the CDR3 reads TGTGCCAGCAGCCGAACAACACAGGGTTCACCCCTCCACTTT. Residues: CASSRTTQGSPLHF.

Notes on this clone: Other DNA sequences within the sample encode an identical CDR3. The rearrangement links TRBV2 to TRBJ1-6; D not certain. Deletions cut 4 bases from V and 8 bases from J, with 6 bases between. Germline CDR1 and CDR2: SNHLY and FYNNEI. CDR3 length equals 12 residues. CDR3 in amino acids: CASSVGDSPLHF. CDR3 nucleotide sequence: TGTGCCAGCAGTGTTGGTGATTCACCCCTCCACTTT.

This clone was counted once. V gene TRBV6-5 combines with J gene TRBJ2-5; D unresolved. Germline CDR1 is MNHEY and CDR2 is SVGAGI. This CDR3 comprises 15 residues. The germline V and J ends were trimmed by 0 bases and 2 bases, with 10 bases remaining between them. This CDR3 reads CASSYSQFVQETQYF. For the CDR3, the DNA is TGTGCCAGCAGTTACTCACAGTTCGTACAAGAGACCCAGTACTTC.

This clone was detected only once. The chain joins TRBV11-2 to TRBJ2-7; possibly TRBD1 for D (6 bases). Germline V lookup: CDR1 SGHAT, CDR2 FQNNGV. Trimming pared 0 bases from V and 9 bases from J, leaving 15 bases between. The CDR3 spans 14 residues. CDR3 in amino acids: CASSLEQGGQGQYF. The CDR3 nucleotides read TGTGCCAGCAGCTTAGAACAGGGCGGTCAAGGGCAGTACTTC. Using reference TRBV11-2 and TRBJ2-7 for the parts outside the CDR3, the full variable domain is EAGVAQSPRYKIIEKRQSVAFWCNPISGHATLYWYQQILGQGPKLLIQFQNNGVVDDSQLPKDRFSAERLKGVDSTLKIQPAKLEDSAVYLCASSLEQGGQGQYFGPGTRLTVT.

The chain is built from TRBV5-6 and TRBJ1-1, with 8 bases that match TRBD1. The CDR3 spans 15 residues. V shed 1 base and J 4 bases; nucleotides not matched to a gene: 6. Looked up from germline, CDR1 is SGHDT and CDR2 is YYEEEE. CDR3 amino acids: CASSLFPGGTTEAFF. The DNA of the CDR3 is TGTGCCAGCAGCTTGTTTCCAGGGGGCACCACTGAAGCTTTCTTT.

The V gene is TRBV2, the J gene TRBJ1-1, with D possibly being TRBD1 (6 bases). V was cut by 4 bases and J by 5 bases, with 14 bases left in between. The germline gives CDR1 SNHLY, CDR2 FYNNEI. The CDR3 sequence is 14 residues long. The CDR3 here is CASSVTGRTTEAFF. CDR3 DNA: TGTGCCAGCAGTGTTACAGGGAGGACAACTGAAGCTTTCTTT.

The V and J genes are TRBV30 and TRBJ1-5, with D perhaps matching TRBD1 (5 bases). V was clipped by 0 bases and J by 6 bases, with 9 bases between them. CDR3 length equals 13 residues. CDR1 is GTSNPN and CDR2 is SVGIG in the germline V gene (reference sequence). The CDR3 DNA sequence: TGTGCCTGGAGTGTACCTGGGGGTCAGCCCCAGCATTTT. Its translation: CAWSVPGGQPQHF.

The genes are TRBV11-1 and TRBJ2-2, with a possible D match to TRBD2 (6 bases). The V and J ends lost 2 bases and 1 base respectively, with 11 bases between them. Germline V gene lookup returns CDR1 SGHAT and CDR2 FQDESV (reference sequence). The CDR3 has 16 residues. The CDR3 DNA is TGTGCCAGCAGCTTAAACGGGGGAATGAACACCGGGGAGCTGTTTTTT. Translation: CASSLNGGMNTGELFF.